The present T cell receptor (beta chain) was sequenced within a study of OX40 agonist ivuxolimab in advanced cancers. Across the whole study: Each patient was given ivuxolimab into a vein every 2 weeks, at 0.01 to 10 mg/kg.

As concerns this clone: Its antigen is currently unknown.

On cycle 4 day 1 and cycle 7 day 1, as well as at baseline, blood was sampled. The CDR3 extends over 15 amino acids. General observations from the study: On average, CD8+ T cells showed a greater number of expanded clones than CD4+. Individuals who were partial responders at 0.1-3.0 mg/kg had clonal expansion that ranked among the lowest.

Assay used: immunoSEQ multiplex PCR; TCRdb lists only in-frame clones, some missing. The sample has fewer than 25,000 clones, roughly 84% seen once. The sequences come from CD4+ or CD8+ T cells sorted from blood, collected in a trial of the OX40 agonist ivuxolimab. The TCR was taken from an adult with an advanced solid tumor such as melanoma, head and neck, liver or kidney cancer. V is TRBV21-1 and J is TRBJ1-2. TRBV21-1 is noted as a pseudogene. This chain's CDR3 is CASSKAYEGDYGYTF. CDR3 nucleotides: TGTGCCAGCAGCAAAGCATACGAGGGAGACTATGGCTACACCTTC.